One sample yielded the 12 T cell receptor beta chains listed below, sequenced in a study of sequential checkpoint blockade in melanoma. The protocol was immunoSEQ multiplex PCR, while the TCRdb copy is restricted to in-frame clones and leaves out a portion. The sample comprises 25,000 to 30,000 clones, about 77% of which are singletons, and roughly 22% rests with the top ten. As to treatment: randomized to nivolumab then ipilimumab (arm A) or the reverse (arm B). The sequencing used CD8+ T cells sorted from blood (inferred from file names), collected from a patient given nivolumab and ipilimumab in sequence. The receptors stem from a human donor with melanoma.

The V and J genes are TRBV18 and TRBJ2-3; tentatively, D is TRBD2 (6 bases). The CDR3 is 16 amino acids. Germline V CDR1 and CDR2: KGHSH, LQKENI. Trimming shortened V by 2 bases and J by 2 bases, and 14 bases separated the two germline ends. CDR3 in DNA: TGTGCCAGCTCACCAGGCGGGACCTTCTTCACAGATACGCAGTATTTT. The encoded protein is CASSPGGTFFTDTQYF.

There are a few counts of this clone. The genes are TRBV4-1 and TRBJ2-7; D is uncertain. The germline V gene encodes CDR1 MGHRA and CDR2 YSYEKL. The CDR3 runs to 13 residues. Trimming cost V 0 bases and J 3 bases, with 6 bases left between them. CDR3 sequence (DNA): TGCGCCAGCAGCCAAGACAGGATCTACGAGCAGTACTTC. Its protein product is CASSQDRIYEQYF.

This chain uses TRBV13 with TRBJ1-6; 9 bases fit TRBD1. The germline CDR1 and CDR2 sequences are PRHDT and FYEKMQ (reference sequence). V gave up 5 bases and J gave up 10 bases; unmatched junction bases: 9. The CDR3 has 15 amino acids. The CDR3: CASSPEGQGNSPLHF. CDR3 bases: TGTGCCAGCAGCCCAGAGGGACAGGGAAACTCACCCCTCCACTTT.

The genes are TRBV27 and TRBJ2-3; 9 nucleotides line up with TRBD2. With 7 bases clipped from V and 2 bases from J, the junction kept 7 bases outside the gene matches. The CDR3 contains 15 residues. In germline, CDR1 is MNHEY, CDR2 SMNVEV (reference sequence). The CDR3 region is CASMGGGGATDTQYF. CDR3 nucleotides: TGTGCCAGCATGGGCGGCGGGGGGGCCACAGATACGCAGTATTTT.

This rearrangement joins TRBV27 to TRBJ2-3; D possibly corresponds to TRBD1 (5 bases). The V gene lost 4 bases and the J gene lost 5 bases, with 22 bases spanning the gap. CDR1 is MNHEY, CDR2 SMNVEV, per germline (reference sequence). The CDR3 spans 17 residues. CDR3 coding DNA: TGTGCCAGCAGTTCCCCTATGACGGGCCTGCAGGGAGATACGCAGTATTTT. Amino acids: CASSSPMTGLQGDTQYF.

This clone was detected a few times. CDR3 amino acids: CASSTRQSTNEKLFF. The DNA for the CDR3 is TGTGCCAGCAGTACCCGACAGTCAACTAATGAAAAACTGTTTTTT. V usage is TRBV27 and J usage is TRBJ1-4, with D possibly matching TRBD1 (5 bases). Germline V gives CDR1 MNHEY, CDR2 SMNVEV (reference sequence). The CDR3 runs to 15 residues. Trimming cost V 5 bases and J 0 bases, with 10 bases left between them.

There are a few counts of this clone. The V and J genes are TRBV28 and TRBJ2-7, with D possibly being TRBD1 (5 bases). Trimming removed 3 bases from V and 1 base from J, with 7 bases in between. Germline V CDR1 and CDR2: MDHEN, SYDVKM. The CDR3 sequence is 13 residues long. As DNA, the CDR3 is TGTGCCAGCAGTTTCAGGGTTTCCTACGAGCAGTACTTC. This gives the protein CASSFRVSYEQYF.

The J gene is TRBJ2-7, the V gene TRBV27; 7 nucleotides agree with TRBD1. The CDR3 is 11 amino acids. From germline, CDR1 is MNHEY and CDR2 SMNVEV (reference sequence). V was clipped by 5 bases and J by 5 bases; unmatched bases: 0. Here the CDR3 DNA reads TGTGCCAGCAGTCAGGGGGACGAGCAGTACTTC. Translated: CASSQGDEQYF.

This clone was seen just once. The rearrangement joins TRBV5-6 to TRBJ2-5; TRBD2 agrees at 8 bases. Germline V gene data show CDR1 as SGHDT and CDR2 as YYEEEE. V gave up 4 bases and J gave up 1 base; unmatched junction bases: 6. CDR3 length equals 15 residues. CDR3 amino acids: CASSPPGGVQETQYF. CDR3 coding DNA: TGTGCCAGCAGCCCCCCCGGGGGGGTCCAAGAGACCCAGTACTTC.

This chain joins TRBV7-3 and TRBJ2-3, with 8 bases identical to TRBD2. Trimming cost V 6 bases and J 0 bases; bases outside gene matches: 5. From germline, CDR1 is SGHTA and CDR2 FQGTGA. The CDR3 is 15 residues long. CDR3 DNA sequence: TGTGCCAGCAGGGAAAGCGGGAGTAGCACAGATACGCAGTATTTT. It is translated as CASRESGSSTDTQYF.

This clone has only one observation. V is TRBV4-2 and J is TRBJ2-1; weak D call: TRBD2 (5 bases). Germline V gene data show CDR1 as LGHNA and CDR2 as YNFKEQ. This CDR3 has 15 residues. Trimming stripped 4 bases from V and 6 bases from J, with 16 bases between. The CDR3 region is CASSPHSEGLNEQFF. In DNA, the CDR3 is TGTGCCAGCAGCCCCCATAGTGAGGGCCTCAATGAGCAGTTCTTC.

V usage is TRBV9 and J usage is TRBJ1-2; D is perhaps TRBD1 (6 bases). The germline V and J ends were trimmed by 4 bases and 4 bases, with 17 bases remaining between them. Germline CDR1 is SGDLS and CDR2 is YYNGEE. CDR3 size: 15 residues. CDR3 region: CASSPTGTSPYGYTF. The CDR3 DNA is TGTGCCAGCAGCCCCACCGGGACAAGCCCCTATGGCTACACCTTC.